Here is one T cell receptor beta chain with its context. Its antigen is not identified. These data come from a study of cytomegalovirus exposure and HLA in healthy donors. Study findings and constraints: V- and J-gene trimming of TCR beta was linked (in a later analysis) to a missense DCLRE1C variant. Only CMV serostatus was available as immune exposure information. Using a false discovery rate of 0.05, a later analysis showed that 15,000 to 20,000 TCR beta sequences were associated with HLA alleles. The authors confirmed in vitro that a few CMV-associated chains were specific for CMV antigens.

The ends were cut back, 6 bases at V and 2 bases at J, with 10 bases in the middle. Looked up from germline, CDR1 is KGHSH and CDR2 is LQKENI. The CDR3 is 13 residues long. The PCR was carried out with 60 Vbeta primers and 13 Jbeta primers. Method: immunoSEQ multiplex PCR; TCRdb's copy keeps in-frame clones and lacks some. The sample lists approximately 190,000 clones; around 75% were seen once. The sequence was collected from a man in his forties or fifties in good health and CMV-seropositive. V and J are TRBV18 and TRBJ1-2; no definite D call. What was sequenced was PBMCs. The DNA for the CDR3 is TGTGCCAGCTCGGCCGGGATAAACTATGGCTACACCTTC. This codes for CASSAGINYGYTF. The entire variable domain, with the rest obtained from reference TRBV18 and TRBJ1-2, is as follows: NAGVMQNPRHLVRRRGQEARLRCSPMKGHSHVYWYRQLPEEGLKFMVYLQKENIIDESGMPKERFSAEFPKEGPSILRIQQVVRGDSAAYFCASSAGINYGYTFGSGTRLTVV.